This T cell receptor (beta chain) was sequenced during a study of identical twins. Points from the study as a whole: Cord blood's abundant beta clonotypes had fewer insertions, unlike memory repertoires. Out-of-frame TCR alpha sharing observed in monozygotic twins exceeded model estimates. The study found weaker excess twin sharing in beta out-of-frame sequences.

Trimming left V 6 bases short and J 6 bases short, with 14 bases between. Germline CDR1 is SQVTM and CDR2 is ANQGSEA. The CDR3 has 13 amino acids. In regard to this clonotype: The antigen is unknown.

cDNA carried unique molecular identifiers, and a universal primer site was added by template switching. TCRdb fed the 5' RACE reads into MiXCR, producing one record per CDR3 protein. In the table there are some 1,600,000 distinct CDR3 sequences, about 30% of which are singletons. The TCR originated in a newborn girl in good health. The sequenced material came from cord blood. The V and J genes are TRBV29-1 and TRBJ1-4, with D unresolved. The CDR3 nucleotides are TGCAGCGTGAAAGGGCGTAACCATGAAAAACTGTTTTTT. Its translation: CSVKGRNHEKLFF.